A single sample gave rise to the 11 T cell receptor beta chains below, sequenced in a study of CD8+CD57+ T cells in acquired aplastic anemia (dated by TCRdb to the late 2010s). Expansion of CD8+CD57+ cells had been shown by flow cytometry in the patients chosen for sequencing. Data came from an Illumina HiSeq 2000. Genomic DNA was used as template for profiling of TCR beta VDJ combinations and CDR3 sequences. TCRdb took the public reads, trimmed them with fastp at Q25, ran MiXCR for clone calling and kept in-frame beta chains. Entries are consolidated by CDR3 protein sequence, retaining the most common genes and DNA. This sample is represented by just over 450,000 distinct CDR3 sequences; approximately 32% of them were singletons. In total, the top ten clones hold around 0.82% of the sample. The specimen sequenced was sorted CD4+, CD8+, or CD8+CD57+ T cells (not recorded which) from PBMCs. These receptors originate from a human donor with aplastic anemia.

This rearrangement joins TRBV2 to TRBJ1-5; a weak D match, TRBD1 (6 bases). Germline-derived CDR1 and CDR2 are SNHLY and FYNNEI. The ends were cut back, 5 bases at V and 0 bases at J, with 11 bases in the middle. The CDR3 loop spans 15 amino acids. This CDR3 reads CASSYEGGSNQPQHF. In DNA form, the CDR3 reads TGTGCCAGCAGTTACGAGGGGGGTAGCAATCAGCCCCAGCATTTT.

V usage is TRBV6-5 and J usage is TRBJ2-7; 8 bases match TRBD1. The CDR3 loop spans 14 amino acids. Germline loops: CDR1 MNHEY, CDR2 SVGAGI. The ends lost 4 bases at V and 3 bases at J; junction bases unmatched: 5. CDR3 in amino acids: CASSWTGLVYEQYF. The DNA of the CDR3 is TGTGCCAGCAGTTGGACAGGGCTTGTCTACGAGCAGTACTTC.

The chain couples TRBV25-1 to TRBJ1-1; D gene uncertain. The CDR3 consists of 13 residues. CDR1 is MGHDK, CDR2 SYGVNS, per germline. The germline V and J ends were trimmed by 8 bases and 1 base, with 11 bases remaining between them. CDR3 sequence reads: CASVRAQNTEAFF. In DNA, the CDR3 is TGTGCCAGCGTGAGGGCCCAGAACACTGAAGCTTTCTTT. The full variable domain, completed using reference TRBV25-1 and TRBJ1-1, is EADIYQTPRYLVIGTGKKITLECSQTMGHDKMYWYQQDPGMELHLIHYSYGVNSTEKGDLSSESTVSRIRTEHFPLTLESARPSHTSQYLCASVRAQNTEAFFGQGTRLTVV.

In its sample, this clonotype was seen many times. The chain has TRBV20-1 and TRBJ1-5, with no clear D. CDR1 and CDR2 (germline): DFQATT, SNEGSKA (reference sequence). Trimming pared 1 base from V and 7 bases from J, leaving 8 bases between. This CDR3 is 12 amino acids long. CDR3 nucleotides: TGCAGTGCTAGAGCTGGGGAACAGCCCCAGCATTTT. Translation: CSARAGEQPQHF.

As concerns this clonotype: This may be a read error, as it is one base from a much larger clone. The chain recombines TRBV2 with TRBJ2-1; D may be TRBD1 (6 bases). Germline V gene lookup returns CDR1 SNHLY and CDR2 FYNNEI. The CDR3 is 14 amino acids. The V gene lost 4 bases and the J gene lost 6 bases, with 13 bases spanning the gap. For the CDR3, the DNA is TGTGCCAGCAGTGCGCCAGGGGTGGGCAATGAGCAGTTCTTC. This translates into CASSAPGVGNEQFF.

This chain links TRBV25-1 with TRBJ1-1; TRBD1 agrees at 7 bases. The V gene end was trimmed by 1 base and the J gene end by 4 bases; junction bases not matched to a gene: 6. The CDR3 contains 15 residues. Germline assignment: CDR1 MGHDK and CDR2 SYGVNS. For the CDR3, the DNA is TGTGCCAGCAGTGAATCGGGCAGGGGGGCCACTGAAGCTTTCTTT. Protein sequence: CASSESGRGATEAFF.

This clonotype came up a few times. The rearrangement uses TRBV7-2 and TRBJ2-5; TRBD1 matches 9 bases. Germline V gene sequence: CDR1 SGHTA, CDR2 FQGNSA. J lost 5 bases, V lost 5 bases, and 6 bases had no gene match. The CDR3 has 14 residues. The CDR3 loop reads CASSTRDREETQYF. CDR3 coding DNA: TGTGCCAGCAGCACAAGGGACAGGGAGGAGACCCAGTACTTC.

The chain uses TRBV10-3 and TRBJ2-6, with 8 bases matching TRBD2. The germline CDR1 and CDR2 sequences are ENHRY and SYGVKD. The V and J ends lost 11 bases and 5 bases, in that order; junction bases with no gene match: 8. CDR3 size: 14 residues. The CDR3 coding sequence is TGTGCCTCAAGGGTAGCGGGGAGGGCCAACGTCCTGACTTTC. As protein: CASRVAGRANVLTF.

This clonotype was counted only a few times. The CDR3 loop is CASSSYGQGVSPGYTF. The CDR3 coding sequence is TGTGCCAGCAGTTCGTACGGACAGGGAGTGAGTCCCGGCTACACCTTC. The chain joins TRBV27 to TRBJ1-2, with TRBD1 matching 8 bases. V dropped 4 bases and J dropped 8; count of bases not matched to a gene: 15. CDR1 is MNHEY, CDR2 SMNVEV, per germline (reference sequence). The CDR3 is 16 residues long.

This chain links TRBV25-1 with TRBJ2-7; the D gene is possibly TRBD1 (6 bases). This CDR3 has 14 residues. The ends were cut back, 1 base at V and 2 bases at J, with 9 bases in the middle. Per germline, CDR1 MGHDK and CDR2 SYGVNS. For the CDR3, the DNA is TGTGCCAGCAGTGAATCGGACAGTCCCTACGAGCAGTACTTC. This translates into CASSESDSPYEQYF.

This clonotype was detected only a few times. The rearrangement uses TRBV5-1 and TRBJ2-7; D is unresolved. V was trimmed by 4 bases and J by 2 bases, leaving 4 bases between them. CDR1 SGHRS and CDR2 YFSETQ come from the germline V gene. CDR3 length: 11 residues. The DNA of the CDR3 is TGCGCCAGCAGCACCCCCTACGAGCAGTACTTC. Translation: CASSTPYEQYF.